Included here is one T cell receptor (beta chain) sequence, with context. Antigen specificity is unknown. The PCR ran on 60 Vbeta and 13 Jbeta primers. The repertoire was sequenced with immunoSEQ multiplex PCR; TCRdb's copy has only in-frame clones and lacks some. The data contain some 170,000 clones, just under 80% of them singletons. The sample originates from a study of cytomegalovirus exposure and HLA in healthy donors. The CDR3 consists of 16 residues. Germline V gives CDR1 MNHEY, CDR2 SMNVEV (reference sequence). The junction had 1 base not matched to a gene; V was cut back by 3 bases and J by 2 bases. Study results and limitations: There were around 160 TCR beta chains listed as cytomegalovirus-associated. There were reportedly fewer N-insertions in an Asian-associated ancestry cluster than the approximately 600-donor mean, in a later analysis.

Sequencing was carried out using PBMCs. The chain couples TRBV27 to TRBJ2-1, with 13 bases identical to TRBD2. The clonotype comes from a female donor in good health and CMV-seronegative. DNA of the CDR3: TGTGCCAGCAGTTTTGGGACTAGCGGGGCCTACAATGAGCAGTTCTTC. It encodes CASSFGTSGAYNEQFF.